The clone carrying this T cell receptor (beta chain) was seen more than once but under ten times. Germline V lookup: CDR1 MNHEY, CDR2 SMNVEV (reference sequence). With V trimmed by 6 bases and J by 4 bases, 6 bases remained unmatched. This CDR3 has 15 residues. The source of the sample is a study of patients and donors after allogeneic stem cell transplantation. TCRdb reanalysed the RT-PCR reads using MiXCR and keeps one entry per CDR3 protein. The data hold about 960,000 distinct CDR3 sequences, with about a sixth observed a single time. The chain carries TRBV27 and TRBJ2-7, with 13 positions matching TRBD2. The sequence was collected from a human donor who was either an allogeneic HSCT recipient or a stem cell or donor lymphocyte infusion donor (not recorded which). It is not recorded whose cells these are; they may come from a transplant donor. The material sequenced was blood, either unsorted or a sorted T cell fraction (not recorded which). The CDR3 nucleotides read TGTGCCAGCAGCTCGACTAGCGGGAGGACATACGAGCAGTACTTC. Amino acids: CASSSTSGRTYEQYF.